This T cell receptor beta chain was profiled in a study of blood T cells in healthy people across ages. This clonotype has more than one count but fewer than ten. With a J-beta primer mix and a sample-barcoded 5' primer, a second PCR ran about 6 to 11 cycles. Researchers report that a template-switch adaptor with 12 random nucleotides tagged each cDNA molecule. TCRdb re-called the 5' RACE reads with MiXCR, one entry per CDR3 protein. The sample lists around 1.7 million distinct CDR3 sequences, 28% seen once, with 7% to 9% in the top ten. Extracted total RNA amounted to at least 5.5 micrograms for each sample. This sequence originates from a woman aged 25 to 39 in good health. The sample taken for sequencing was blood.

For the CDR3, the DNA is TGCAGCGTTCGACGACTGTCTAACACTGAAGCTTTCTTT. Protein sequence: CSVRRLSNTEAFF. The chain combines TRBV29-1 with TRBJ1-1; D is unclear. Germline CDR1 reads SQVTM; CDR2 reads ANQGSEA. Trimming left V 5 bases short and J 2 bases short, with 12 bases between. This CDR3 contains 13 residues.